This T cell receptor (beta chain) was captured in a study of technical replicates of blood from several donors. Only in-frame clones appear in the TCRdb table, and some are missing; sequencing was by immunoSEQ multiplex PCR. The sample shows some 70,000 clones, around nine tenths of them seen only once. Germline V gives CDR1 MNHNS, CDR2 SASEGT. Between the trimmed V and J ends, which lost 9 bases and 6 bases, there was a span of 24 bases. CDR3 length equals 15 residues. This TCR derives from a human donor in good health. This chain links TRBV6-1 with TRBJ2-7; possibly TRBD2 for D (6 bases). Sequenced: T cells isolated from PBMCs. DNA for the CDR3: TGTGCCAGGAGTAAGGAGGGACTGCGTCTGGGCGAGCAGTACTTC. It is translated as CARSKEGLRLGEQYF.